These T cell receptor beta chains were read from a single sample in a study of T-cell memory formation after mild COVID-19. Each CDR3 protein is one row after TCRdb ran MiXCR on the 5' RACE reads. Of about 430,000 distinct CDR3 sequences in the sample, 20% to 25% are singletons; the top ten hold around 8.1%. The sequenced sample was PBMCs or a T cell subset sorted from them (not recorded which). These receptors came from an adult woman who had mild COVID-19 (a few samples of this study predate the infection). Cell type and time point are not known. CDR3s include the opening cysteine and the closing phenylalanine or tryptophan. The listing skips clone size in some rows; elsewhere it reads once, few, many or a size class.

>TRBJ2-3|TRBV27|few|13
CASRTGSTDTQYF
>TRBJ2-5|TRBV6-2/TRBV6-3|few|17
CASITRSRAGWEETQYF
>TRBJ2-1|TRBV7-2|-|16
CASSPTGYSSYNEQFF
>TRBJ1-1|TRBV5-6|few|14
CASRLRGGGTEAFF
>TRBJ2-5|TRBV6-5|few|14
CASSYSYRQETQYF
>TRBJ2-1|TRBV21-1|-|17
CASSSRTGDLSYNEQFF
>TRBJ2-7|TRBV29-1|few|16
CSVASGPSWGGYEQYF
>TRBJ2-7|TRBV4-3|-|17
CASSQEHGLAGVYEQYF
>TRBJ1-6|TRBV20-1|-|15
CSAREQTGNNSPLHF
>TRBJ1-2|TRBV9|many|14
CASSANRGWNGYTF
>TRBJ1-2|TRBV5-1|-|15
CASSRLDSGNYGYTF
>TRBJ1-6|TRBV10-3|-|13
CAITRTGNSPLHF
>TRBJ2-3|TRBV5-1|-|14
CASSLLRMADTQYF
>TRBJ2-1|TRBV18|few|14
CASSPGTGVDEQFF
>TRBJ1-4|TRBV15|few|15
CATSRDWLSGEKLFF
>TRBJ1-1|TRBV3-1|few|12
CASRAGETEAFF
>TRBJ2-1|TRBV28|-|16
CASSPSLAGLYNEQFF
>TRBJ1-3|TRBV12-3/TRBV12-4|-|17
CASTHSSQGARGNTIYF
>TRBJ2-7|TRBV5-6|-|15
CASSLAGRGAYEQYF
>TRBJ2-7|TRBV15|once|14
CATSRATESYEQYF
>TRBJ2-7|TRBV30|few|13
CAWGSGGMTEQYF
>TRBJ2-3|TRBV12-3/TRBV12-4|-|16
CASSALGGGSTDTQYF
>TRBJ2-1|TRBV9|-|19
CASSVAPSRTSGVYNEQFF
>TRBJ2-2|TRBV27|-|14
CASSLLTGSLELFF
>TRBJ2-3|TRBV7-9|-|15
CASSSASRGTDTQYF
>TRBJ2-7|TRBV20-1|few|13
CSANGGSSYEQYF
>TRBJ1-2|TRBV7-9|-|12
CASGIFGQQYTF
>TRBJ2-1|TRBV9|few|15
CASSVGREAPNEQFF
>TRBJ2-5|TRBV5-6|-|22
CASSLSFWGSGLAGVPQETQYF
>TRBJ1-2|TRBV4-1|-|15
CASSSRQGAIGGYTF
>TRBJ1-1|TRBV7-9|-|16
CASSLVAGSGNTEAFF
>TRBJ2-1|TRBV11-2|-|18
CASSRGTLWSSSYNEQFF
>TRBJ2-1|TRBV12-3/TRBV12-4|-|16
CASMQRTSGDHNEQFF
>TRBJ1-1|TRBV6-2/TRBV6-3|-|14
CASSLDRANTEAFF
>TRBJ1-2|TRBV19|many|15
CASSIVSGTGDGYTF
>TRBJ2-7|TRBV25-1|few|13
CASRAKGTYEQYF